This note documents a single TCR beta chain sequence. The data were obtained in a study of T cell responses to AZD1222 COVID-19 vaccine. This CDR3 is 14 amino acids long. The germline CDR1 and CDR2 sequences are MNHEY and SVGAGI. V lost 5 bases and J lost 1, with 11 bases in between. Repertoires were generated with immunoSEQ multiplex PCR, while TCRdb's copy carries only in-frame clones and drops some. Here the sample spans 70,000 or so clones, more than 70% being singletons. This chain uses TRBV6-5 with TRBJ1-1; D is unclear. The clonotype originates from an adult in good health. This sample comprised peripheral blood, obtained on day 0 of AZD1222 vaccination. CDR3 DNA sequence: TGTGCCAGCAGTCGAACTCTCAAGAACACTGAAGCTTTCTTT. It is translated as CASSRTLKNTEAFF.